This T cell receptor beta chain emerged from a study of blood T cell repertoires in COVID-19. Turning to the study itself: Sites across the United States, Italy and Spain contributed samples from acute and convalescent COVID-19. Sources were T cells, B-cell-depleted T cells, or PBMCs; the material itself was cDNA or gDNA.

Original processing notes: From reference gene primer amplification, estimates of nucleated cell counts were derived. Clones were sequenced by immunoSEQ multiplex PCR, and TCRdb holds only the in-frame ones, with some missing. V and J calls and clone size follow that table, whereas D and trimming were derived from the DNA. Among some 110,000 clones listed, 71% were seen once. Per germline, CDR1 SGHDN and CDR2 FVKESK. The CDR3 extends over 13 amino acids. Trimming took 4 bases from V and 4 from J; bases not matched to a gene: 1. The chain is built from TRBV14 and TRBJ2-7; 10 bases fit TRBD2. This TCR was sampled from a human donor with acute or convalescent COVID-19. The donor label of this sample is uncertain. Sequencing was done on a sample of peripheral blood. CDR3 loop: CASSRGLAYEQYF. In DNA, the CDR3 is TGTGCCAGCAGCCGGGGACTAGCGTACGAGCAGTACTTC.